This entry features one T cell receptor beta chain sequence. What it binds is unknown. TCRB transcripts that were expressed got sequenced, as all of the isolated RNA had been reverse transcribed. Method: immunoSEQ multiplex PCR; TCRdb's copy keeps in-frame clones and lacks some. The sample lists 200,000 to 250,000 clones, about 26% occurring once. This sample stems from a study of beta chain features in type 1 diabetes. Across the study: Sorted cells, about 99 million in number, were examined across all samples.

Overall study results and limits: Comparison showed that naive, central memory and Treg TCRB repertoires appeared more similar among patients than among healthy donors. Moderately but significantly shorter TCRB CDR3s were found in Type 1 diabetes patients in all four CD4+ subsets.

This CDR3 is 9 amino acids long. This chain uses TRBV12-2 with TRBJ2-7. TRBV12-2 is a pseudogene. This receptor was identified in a man aged 25-45 years in good health. Sequencing was carried out using central memory CD4+ T cells from blood. CDR3 sequence reads: CASRLNQFF. The CDR3 DNA follows: TGTGCAAGTCGCTTAAACCAATTCTTC.